The clone carrying this T cell receptor (beta chain) was counted only a few times. What it recognizes is unknown. This sample is drawn from a study of CD8 T cells in ankylosing spondylitis. Whole-study results and caveats: Disease-linked clones reportedly showed significant enrichment in matched ankylosing spondylitis synovial fluid. Blood of patients with ankylosing spondylitis appeared to be characterized by a TCR beta motif of eight or nine highly homologous variants.

Using quantitative 5'-RACE with molecular barcodes, the authors made TCR beta libraries. TCRdb re-analysed the 5' RACE reads in MiXCR, keeping a single row per CDR3 protein. The table includes some 250,000 distinct CDR3 sequences, 20% to 30% detected once. The CDR3 length is 15 residues. V gave up 6 bases and J gave up 4 bases; unmatched junction bases: 5. Sequencing used blood, either unsorted or a sorted T cell fraction (not recorded which). This receptor was taken from a male donor with ankylosing spondylitis or in good health (not recorded which). The J gene is TRBJ2-3, the V gene TRBV12-3 or TRBV12-4; 12 positions match TRBD2. CDR3 sequence (DNA): TGTGCCAGCAGCCGGACTAGCGGGGTGGCAGATACGCAGTATTTT. Residues: CASSRTSGVADTQYF.